What follows describes a single T cell receptor (beta chain). This receptor's antigen is unknown. No much larger clone exists at a distance of one base, and base qualities are not known. The data were taken from a study of blood T cell repertoires in COVID-19 (dated by TCRdb to 2018 to 2021). General notes on the study: The collaborator samples originated in the United States, Italy and Spain and spanned the acute and convalescent phases of COVID-19. Deeply sampled blood TCRbeta repertoires from subjects exposed to, actively infected with, or recovered from COVID-19 were included in the dataset. The repertoires were released in a freely available public database intended as a resource for research on the immune response to SARS-CoV-2. Sample metadata almost always included a de-identified subject ID, COVID-19 status, age in years and sex. The prospective study material was composed of cDNA or gDNA derived from T cells, B-cell-depleted T cells, or PBMCs. The samples were drawn from the first 160 participants of the ongoing ImmuneRACE study and from over a thousand subjects provided by 6 global collaborators. Where available, HLA class I and class II types were taken from metadata supplied by the sample provider and were not determined by assay-based typing. Paper-wide results and their limitations: How much clinical and demographic metadata was included differed by source and by participant, and the metadata was provided uncurated.

TCRbeta CDR3 regions were amplified from genomic DNA by means of the immunoSEQ Assay, a bias-controlled multiplex PCR. Per the original workflow: Within the assay, amplification of reference gene primers was used to estimate how many nucleated cells each sample contained. Sequence reads were collapsed and filtered to measure the absolute abundance of every unique TCRbeta CDR3 rearrangement. For each sample, productive Simpson clonality was calculated as the square root of Simpson's diversity index across productive rearrangements. Not all clones reach the TCRdb copy of this immuneACCESS table, which keeps in-frame sequences only. Checked studies attribute under half of the gap to unresolved V genes and leave the rest unexplained. V and J calls and clone size are given by that table; D and trimming were obtained from the DNA. The sample table contains around 180,000 clones; only one count was recorded for about 88% of them. Clones ranked in the top ten supply 25% to 30% of the sample.

The collaborating institutions used their own protocols to collect whole blood in K2EDTA tubes. For TCRbeta analysis, collaborators shipped samples in one of three forms: frozen whole blood, isolated PBMCs, or DNA extracted from either of those sample types. This receptor was taken from a man in his 60s with acute or convalescent COVID-19. The sample was peripheral blood.

The CDR3 sequence is CASSWGGGGLDGNYGYTF. The DNA is TGTGCCAGCAGCTGGGGAGGGGGTGGTCTCGACGGTAACTATGGCTACACCTTC. The rearrangement joined TRBV9 to TRBJ1-2; perhaps TRBD1 is the D gene, with 6 bases matching. CDR1 SGDLS and CDR2 YYNGEE were looked up in the germline V gene. Cut back by 4 bases and 1 base, the V and J ends lie 23 bases apart. The CDR3 contains 18 residues, cysteine and phenylalanine counted. Kept here is only the CDR3 DNA, which spans 54 bases and is read in frame from base 1.